These 21 T cell receptor beta chains were sequenced from one sample in a study of blood T cells in healthy people across ages. Then a second PCR, running about 7 to 11 cycles, was carried out with a sample-barcoded 5' primer and a J-beta primer mix. Via MiXCR, TCRdb re-called the 5' RACE reads, giving one row per CDR3 protein. Of around 1.5 million distinct CDR3 sequences listed, 59% are singletons. Sequenced input: blood. The source is a man younger than 35 in good health.

This chain joins TRBV5-5 and TRBJ2-3, with D possibly being TRBD1 or TRBD2 (5 bases each). Between the trimmed V and J ends, which lost 3 bases and 2 bases, there was a span of 19 bases. The CDR3 sequence is 17 residues long. Germline assignment: CDR1 SGHKS and CDR2 YYEKEE (reference sequence). The chain's CDR3 is CASSSRVGRWVTDTQYF. In DNA form, the CDR3 reads TGTGCCAGCAGCTCCCGCGTGGGACGGTGGGTCACAGATACGCAGTATTTT.

The rearrangement joins TRBV7-6 to TRBJ2-1; D gene unclear. The V and J ends lost 1 base and 6 bases respectively, with 13 bases between them. CDR3 length: 15 amino acids. Germline V gene lookup returns CDR1 SGHVS and CDR2 FNYEAQ. The DNA of the CDR3 is TGTGCCAGCAGCTTAGTCCCCTTCGGGTCCAATGAGCAGTTCTTC. Amino acids: CASSLVPFGSNEQFF.

This clonotype was recorded a few times. This CDR3 reads CASSSRQGAANEQFF. The CDR3 nucleotides are TGCGCCAGCAGCTCTAGACAGGGGGCTGCCAATGAGCAGTTCTTC. This chain connects TRBV5-1 to TRBJ2-1; 10 bases match TRBD1. This CDR3 has 15 residues. V shed 3 bases and J 6 bases; nucleotides not matched to a gene: 6. Per germline, CDR1 SGHRS and CDR2 YFSETQ.

This rearrangement joins TRBV6-5 to TRBJ1-1, with 7 nucleotides matching TRBD1. J lost 10 bases, V lost 6 bases, and 5 bases had no gene match. This CDR3 spans 11 amino acids. Germline loops: CDR1 MNHEY, CDR2 SVGAGI. The CDR3 DNA is TGTGCCAGCAGGAGGGACAGTCGAGCTTTCTTT. It specifies CASRRDSRAFF.

The sample holds many counts of this clonotype. The V gene is TRBV29-1, the J gene TRBJ1-2, with TRBD1 identical over 7 bases. The germline V gene has CDR1 SQVTM and CDR2 ANQGSEA. The junction had 1 base not matched to a gene; V was cut back by 4 bases and J by 5 bases. The length of the CDR3 is 11 residues. The CDR3 protein is CSVGQGYGYTF. The CDR3 nucleotides read TGCAGCGTTGGACAGGGATATGGCTACACCTTC.

The rearrangement joins TRBV12-3 or TRBV12-4 to TRBJ1-6; 9 bases agree with TRBD1. The CDR3 has 16 amino acids. V dropped 3 bases and J dropped 7; count of bases not matched to a gene: 7. The CDR3 region has the DNA TGTGCCAGCAGTTTGGAGGTGGGACAGGGAAATTCACCCCTCCACTTT. It yields the protein CASSLEVGQGNSPLHF.

CDR3 sequence (DNA): TGCGCCAGCAGCCAACCGCGGCGGGGGAACACTGAAGCTTTCTTT. Its translation is CASSQPRRGNTEAFF. V is TRBV4-1 and J is TRBJ1-1; no clear D gene. The CDR3 length is 15 residues. The germline gives CDR1 MGHRA, CDR2 YSYEKL. V dropped 2 bases and J dropped 1 base, with 11 bases sitting between them.

This chain joins TRBV20-1 and TRBJ2-7, with 9 positions matching TRBD1. Germline V lookup: CDR1 DFQATT, CDR2 SNEGSKA (reference sequence). This CDR3 contains 15 residues. Trimming took 5 bases from V and 2 from J; bases not matched to a gene: 10. The CDR3 region has the DNA TGCAGTGCTGGCGAAACAGGGGGCCCCCCCTACGAGCAGTACTTC. It specifies CSAGETGGPPYEQYF.

This chain connects TRBV10-3 to TRBJ2-5; D uncertain. The V gene's germline CDR1 is ENHRY and CDR2 SYGVKD. The V end was cut by 8 bases, the J end by 2 bases, with 6 bases between. The CDR3 runs 11 residues. Here the CDR3 reads CAIADQETQYF. CDR3 nucleotide sequence: TGTGCCATCGCAGATCAAGAGACCCAGTACTTC.

This clonotype has just a few counts. This sequence joins TRBV29-1 and TRBJ2-1; 7 bases are shared with TRBD2. J lost 4 bases, V lost 3 bases, and 6 bases had no gene match. The germline V gene has CDR1 SQVTM and CDR2 ANQGSEA. The CDR3 spans 14 residues. CDR3 nucleotide sequence: TGCAGCGTTGACCCTAGCGGAACTTACAATGAGCAGTTCTTC. This encodes CSVDPSGTYNEQFF.

The chain links TRBV20-1 to TRBJ2-1, with TRBD1 matching 10 bases. The ends lost 6 bases at V and 2 bases at J; junction bases unmatched: 4. CDR1 and CDR2 (germline): DFQATT, SNEGSKA (reference sequence). This CDR3 contains 14 residues. The CDR3 coding sequence is TGCAGTGCCAATGGACAGGGGGCCTACAATGAGCAGTTCTTC. Protein: CSANGQGAYNEQFF.

J is TRBJ2-4 and V is TRBV20-1; no reliable D call. The assigned J gene may be wrong: the sequence end matches TRBJ2-7 better. Germline V lookup: CDR1 DFQATT, CDR2 SNEGSKA (reference sequence). CDR3 length: 14 amino acids. The CDR3 sequence: CSARDRVQPYEQYF. DNA for the CDR3: TGCAGTGCTAGAGATAGGGTACAGCCCTACGAGCAGTACTTC.

The chain joins TRBV20-1 to TRBJ2-3; 8 positions agree with TRBD2. V was pared by 1 base and J by 0 bases, with 9 bases of the junction left unmatched. This CDR3 contains 17 residues. CDR1 and CDR2 (germline): DFQATT, SNEGSKA (reference sequence). CDR3 loop: CSARVARLAGSTDTQYF. The CDR3 region has the DNA TGCAGTGCTAGAGTAGCTCGTCTAGCGGGCAGCACAGATACGCAGTATTTT.

V usage is TRBV12-5 and J usage is TRBJ1-2; D not certain. The V gene's germline CDR1 is LGHNT and CDR2 FRNRAP. V shed 4 bases and J shed 0 bases, with 15 bases lying between them. This CDR3 contains 16 residues. The CDR3 region has the DNA TGTGCTAGTGGTTCCCCTGAAGCCTATTCTAACTATGGCTACACCTTC. Translated, it gives CASGSPEAYSNYGYTF.

The CDR3 sequence is CASSFPDGTSGRPSTDTQYF. Written as DNA, the CDR3 is TGTGCCAGCAGCTTCCCGGACGGGACTAGCGGGAGACCTAGCACAGATACGCAGTATTTT. The V gene is TRBV7-2, the J gene TRBJ2-3, with 14 bases fitting TRBD2. Unmatched junction bases numbered 11, after V lost 3 bases and J lost 0 bases. From germline, CDR1 is SGHTA and CDR2 FQGNSA. This CDR3 has 20 residues.

This sequence joins TRBV5-1 and TRBJ1-5; D is perhaps TRBD1 (6 bases). This CDR3 region has 15 residues. Trimming removed 1 base at V and 5 bases at J, with 13 bases between. Germline V gene sequence: CDR1 SGHRS, CDR2 YFSETQ. The CDR3 region has the DNA TGCGCCAGCAGCTTGATGGGGGCTCCCGATCAGCCCCAGCATTTT. Residues: CASSLMGAPDQPQHF.

DNA for the CDR3: TGTGCCAGCAGCCAAGATCTAGGAAGCAAAAACATTCAGTACTTC. Amino acids: CASSQDLGSKNIQYF. The V and J genes are TRBV3-1 and TRBJ2-4; unclear D gene. The germline gives CDR1 LGHDT, CDR2 YNNKEL (reference sequence). CDR3 size: 15 residues. The V end was cut by 0 bases, the J end by 3 bases, with 9 bases between.

This clonotype has more than one count but fewer than ten. The genes are TRBV6-5 and TRBJ2-1, with D uncertain. V shed 0 bases and J shed 8 bases, with 11 bases lying between them. This CDR3 comprises 14 residues. The germline V gene encodes CDR1 MNHEY and CDR2 SVGAGI. CDR3 sequence: CASSYSLSRYEQFF. The CDR3 nucleotides are TGTGCCAGCAGTTACTCCTTGAGTCGTTATGAGCAGTTCTTC.

The chain uses TRBV2 and TRBJ1-1; D remains ambiguous. V lost 4 bases and J 6 bases, leaving 12 bases between the germline ends. Germline lookup yields CDR1 SNHLY and CDR2 FYNNEI. The CDR3 loop spans 13 amino acids. The CDR3 loop reads CASSGGKRAEAFF. CDR3 coding DNA: TGTGCCAGCAGTGGAGGGAAGCGAGCTGAAGCTTTCTTT.

The chain joins TRBV3-1 to TRBJ2-1; 8 nucleotides line up with TRBD2. V gave up 1 base and J gave up 5 bases; unmatched junction bases: 7. Germline loops: CDR1 LGHDT, CDR2 YNNKEL (reference sequence). The CDR3 consists of 16 residues. Written as DNA, the CDR3 is TGTGCCAGCAGCCAAGCTCTAAGGCGGGGGGACAATGAGCAGTTCTTC. Its translation: CASSQALRRGDNEQFF.

The CDR3, as DNA: TGCAGCGTTGAATTAGGCGTAGAAGAGACCCAGTACTTC. It translates to CSVELGVEETQYF. The V call is TRBV29-1, the J call TRBJ2-5; unclear D gene. Germline values: CDR1 SQVTM, CDR2 ANQGSEA. This CDR3 has 13 residues. Trimming cost V 2 bases and J 3 bases, with 10 bases left between them.